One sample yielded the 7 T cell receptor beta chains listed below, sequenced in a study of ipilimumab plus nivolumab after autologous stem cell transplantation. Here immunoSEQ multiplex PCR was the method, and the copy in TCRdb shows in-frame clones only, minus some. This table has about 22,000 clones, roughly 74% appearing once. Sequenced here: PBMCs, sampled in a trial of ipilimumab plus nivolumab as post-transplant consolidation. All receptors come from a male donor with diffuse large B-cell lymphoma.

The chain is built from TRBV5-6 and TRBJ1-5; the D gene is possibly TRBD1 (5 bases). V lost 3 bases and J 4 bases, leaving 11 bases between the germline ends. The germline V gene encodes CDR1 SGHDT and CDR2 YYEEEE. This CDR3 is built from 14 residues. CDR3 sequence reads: CASSSLGGNQPQHF. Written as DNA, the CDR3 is TGTGCCAGCAGCTCCCTGGGGGGGAATCAGCCCCAGCATTTT. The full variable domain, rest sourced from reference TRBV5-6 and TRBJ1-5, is DAGVTQSPTHLIKTRGQQVTLRCSPKSGHDTVSWYQQALGQGPQFIFQYYEEEERQRGNFPDRFSGHQFPNYSSELNVNALLLGDSALYLCASSSLGGNQPQHFGDGTRLSIL.

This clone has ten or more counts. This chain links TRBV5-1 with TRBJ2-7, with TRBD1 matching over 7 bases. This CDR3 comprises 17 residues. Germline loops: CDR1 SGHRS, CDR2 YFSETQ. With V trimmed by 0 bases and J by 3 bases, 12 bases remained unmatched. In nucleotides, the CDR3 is TGCGCCAGCAGCTTGGGGGTGGGACAGACAGTCAACTACGAGCAGTACTTC. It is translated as CASSLGVGQTVNYEQYF.

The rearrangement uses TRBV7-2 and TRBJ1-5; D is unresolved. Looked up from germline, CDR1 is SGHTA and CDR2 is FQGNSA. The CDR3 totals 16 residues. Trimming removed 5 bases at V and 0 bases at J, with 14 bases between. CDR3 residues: CASSPRGTHSNQPQHF. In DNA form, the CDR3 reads TGTGCCAGCAGCCCCCGTGGTACTCATAGCAATCAGCCCCAGCATTTT.

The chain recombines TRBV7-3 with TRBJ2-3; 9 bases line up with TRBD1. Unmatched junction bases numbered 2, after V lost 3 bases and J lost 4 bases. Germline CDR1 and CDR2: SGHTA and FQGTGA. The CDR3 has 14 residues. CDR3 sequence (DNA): TGTGCCAGCAGCTTGGGACAGGGCCCAGATACGCAGTATTTT. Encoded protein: CASSLGQGPDTQYF.

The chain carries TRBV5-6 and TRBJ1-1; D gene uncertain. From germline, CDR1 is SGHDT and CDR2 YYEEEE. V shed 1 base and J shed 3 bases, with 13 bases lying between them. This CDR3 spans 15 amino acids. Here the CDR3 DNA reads TGTGCCAGCAGCTTGCCCACATGGGGTGACACTGAAGCTTTCTTT. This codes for CASSLPTWGDTEAFF. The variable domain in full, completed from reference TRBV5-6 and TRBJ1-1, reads DAGVTQSPTHLIKTRGQQVTLRCSPKSGHDTVSWYQQALGQGPQFIFQYYEEEERQRGNFPDRFSGHQFPNYSSELNVNALLLGDSALYLCASSLPTWGDTEAFFGQGTRLTVV.

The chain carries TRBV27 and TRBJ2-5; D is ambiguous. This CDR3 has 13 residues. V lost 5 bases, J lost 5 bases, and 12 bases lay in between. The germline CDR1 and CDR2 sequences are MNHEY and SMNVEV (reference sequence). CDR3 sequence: CASSTYGRETQYF. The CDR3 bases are TGTGCCAGCAGTACCTACGGCAGGGAGACCCAGTACTTC.

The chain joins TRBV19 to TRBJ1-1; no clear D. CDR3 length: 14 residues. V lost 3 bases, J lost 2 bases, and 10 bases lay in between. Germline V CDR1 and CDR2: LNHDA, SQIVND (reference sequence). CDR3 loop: CASSIVPGNTEAFF. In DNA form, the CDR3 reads TGTGCCAGTAGTATCGTTCCGGGTAACACTGAAGCTTTCTTT.